These 10 T cell receptor beta chains were all obtained from the same sample, sequenced in a study of T cells in Graves' hyperthyroidism and ophthalmopathy. Amplification targeted TCR beta CDR3 regions from RNA transcripts. TCR CDR3 regions were first amplified by RT-PCR with HTBI primers. TCRdb re-analysed the multiplex PCR reads in MiXCR, keeping a single row per CDR3 protein. The sample contains about 500,000 distinct CDR3 sequences, approximately 17% of which appear only once. The source material was blood. These TCRs come from a woman younger than 30 with Graves' ophthalmopathy.

The chain employs TRBV19 and TRBJ1-5; D perhaps matches TRBD1 (6 bases). There are 20 residues in the CDR3. Germline CDR1 is LNHDA and CDR2 is SQIVND (reference sequence). The germline V and J ends were trimmed by 3 bases and 13 bases, with 37 bases remaining between them. CDR3 residues: CASSMDFKRQVGVVEAAQHF. CDR3 coding DNA: TGTGCCAGTAGTATGGATTTCAAGAGACAGGTTGGCGTAGTGGAAGCAGCTCAGCATTTT. Drawing the rest from reference TRBV19 and TRBJ1-5, the complete variable domain is DGGITQSPKYLFRKEGQNVTLSCEQNLNHDAMYWYRQDPGQGLRLIYYSQIVNDFQKGDIAEGYSVSREKKESFPLTVTSAQKNPTAFYLCASSMDFKRQVGVVEAAQHFGDGTRLSIL.

This rearrangement joins TRBV12-3 or TRBV12-4 to TRBJ2-7, with a tentative D call TRBD1 (5 bases). The CDR3 extends over 16 amino acids. V was pared by 0 bases and J by 2 bases, with 14 bases between. This CDR3 is CASSLAFWTTPYEQYF. Written as DNA, the CDR3 is TGTGCCAGCAGTTTAGCGTTTTGGACAACGCCCTACGAGCAGTACTTC.

This clonotype came up a few times. V usage is TRBV3-1 and J usage is TRBJ1-1, with 7 bases identical to TRBD1. Germline V lookup: CDR1 LGHDT, CDR2 YNNKEL (reference sequence). V dropped 4 bases and J dropped 5; count of bases not matched to a gene: 16. The length of the CDR3 is 17 residues. CDR3 residues: CASSPEIAGTEGTEAFF. CDR3 nucleotide sequence: TGTGCCAGCAGCCCCGAGATCGCCGGGACAGAGGGGACTGAAGCTTTCTTT.

In regard to this clonotype: A read error is possible here, since a much larger clone lies one base away. J is TRBJ2-7 and V is TRBV7-2, with TRBD2 identical over 13 bases. V shed 5 bases and J 3 bases; nucleotides not matched to a gene: 10. CDR1 is SGHTA, CDR2 FQGNSA, per germline. CDR3 length equals 17 residues. CDR3 region: CASSPAGTSGILYEQYF. Written as DNA, the CDR3 is TGTGCCAGCAGCCCCGCTGGGACTAGCGGGATCCTCTACGAGCAGTACTTC.

The V and J genes are TRBV18 and TRBJ1-1, with 9 positions matching TRBD1. Per the germline V gene, CDR1 is KGHSH and CDR2 is LQKENI. The CDR3 contains 16 residues. V shed 6 bases, J shed 7 bases, and the junction held 15 bases outside the gene matches. CDR3 amino acids: CASSPPNPGQGFEAFF. CDR3 bases: TGTGCCAGCTCGCCTCCCAACCCGGGACAGGGATTTGAAGCTTTCTTT.

V is TRBV10-3 and J is TRBJ1-5, with unresolved D. Germline V gene sequence: CDR1 ENHRY, CDR2 SYGVKD. Trimming stripped 6 bases from V and 1 base from J, with 7 bases between. The length of the CDR3 is 13 residues. CDR3 coding DNA: TGTGCCATCAGGGAGGAGAGCAATCAGCCCCAGCATTTT. Protein product: CAIREESNQPQHF.

The DNA for the CDR3 is TGTGCCAGTAGTAGGGCCTTGTCGTACAATGAGCAGTTCTTC. As protein: CASSRALSYNEQFF. The chain is built from TRBV19 and TRBJ2-1; D is undetermined. The V gene lost 4 bases and the J gene lost 4 bases, with 11 bases spanning the gap. This CDR3 region has 14 residues. The germline V gene encodes CDR1 LNHDA and CDR2 SQIVND (reference sequence).

V gene TRBV28 combines with J gene TRBJ2-5; TRBD1 might be the D (6 bases). Germline CDR1 reads MDHEN; CDR2 reads SYDVKM. CDR3 size: 13 residues. The V and J ends lost 8 bases and 5 bases respectively, with 15 bases between them. This CDR3 reads CASGGHPGETQYF. CDR3 nucleotide sequence: TGTGCCAGCGGGGGACATCCAGGGGAGACCCAGTACTTC.

This clonotype appeared many times. The chain carries TRBV7-3 and TRBJ2-1; tentative D call: TRBD2 (7 bases). V was trimmed by 3 bases and J by 4 bases, leaving 16 bases between them. CDR1 is SGHTA and CDR2 is FQGTGA in the germline V gene. This CDR3 region has 16 residues. CDR3 DNA: TGTGCCAGCAGCTTGGGGGGGCGGGGCTTATACAATGAGCAGTTCTTC. Its protein is CASSLGGRGLYNEQFF.

This clonotype has a handful of counts. J is TRBJ1-5 and V is TRBV28; 7 nucleotides line up with TRBD1. Unmatched junction bases numbered 10, after V lost 5 bases and J lost 6 bases. This CDR3 is built from 15 residues. Germline CDR1 is MDHEN and CDR2 is SYDVKM. CDR3 bases: TGTGCCAGCAGTCCAGGGATCAAGGGGGCTCAGCCCCAGCATTTT. It is translated as CASSPGIKGAQPQHF.